This paragraph covers one TCR beta chain sequence. The record originates from a study of blood T cell repertoires in COVID-19. Overall study: Both acute and convalescent COVID-19 samples were obtained from the United States, Italy and Spain.

This CDR3 comprises 17 residues. Germline V gene sequence: CDR1 KGHDR, CDR2 SFDVKD. V was shortened by 10 bases and J by 2 bases, with 25 bases between the two germline ends. The repertoire was sequenced with immunoSEQ multiplex PCR; TCRdb's copy has only in-frame clones and lacks some. The table lists roughly 39,000 clones, 86% of them singletons. The chain carries TRBV24-1 and TRBJ2-5; TRBD1 might be the D (6 bases). The specimen was peripheral blood. This clonotype was obtained from a man aged 45 to 65 in a cohort sampled during active COVID-19. The CDR3 spells CATVGPGVRVVQETQYF. The CDR3 DNA reads as TGTGCCACGGTGGGGCCAGGGGTACGGGTCGTACAAGAGACCCAGTACTTC.